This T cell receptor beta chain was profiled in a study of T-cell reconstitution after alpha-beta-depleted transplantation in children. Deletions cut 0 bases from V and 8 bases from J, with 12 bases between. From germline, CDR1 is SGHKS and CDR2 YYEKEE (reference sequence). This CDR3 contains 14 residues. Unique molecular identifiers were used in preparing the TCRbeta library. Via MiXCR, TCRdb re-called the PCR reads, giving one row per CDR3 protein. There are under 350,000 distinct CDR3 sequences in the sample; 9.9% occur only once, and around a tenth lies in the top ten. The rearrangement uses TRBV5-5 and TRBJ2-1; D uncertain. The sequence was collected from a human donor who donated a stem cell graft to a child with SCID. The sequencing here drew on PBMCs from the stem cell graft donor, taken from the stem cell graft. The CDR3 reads CASSLDRVRHEQFF. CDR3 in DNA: TGTGCCAGCAGCTTGGATAGGGTTCGCCATGAGCAGTTCTTC.